The 7 T cell receptor beta chains below were found in one sample sequenced in a study of blood T cell repertoires in COVID-19. TCRdb keeps only in-frame clones here, not all; method: immunoSEQ multiplex PCR. The top ten hold 4.5% to 5% of the sample, which has some 160,000 clones, around 90% seen once. Specimen: peripheral blood. These receptors originate from a man between 18 and 29 years old with COVID-19, enrolled during active disease.

This chain joins TRBV9 and TRBJ1-5; 7 bases are shared with TRBD1. V lost 2 bases to trimming and J lost 0 bases; unmatched junction nucleotides: 11. CDR1 is SGDLS and CDR2 is YYNGEE in the germline V gene. The CDR3 consists of 18 residues. The DNA for the CDR3 is TGTGCCAGCAGCGTTAAGGGGACAGATGCATATAGCAATCAGCCCCAGCATTTT. Translating gives CASSVKGTDAYSNQPQHF.

This clone was recorded only once. The V call is TRBV9, the J call TRBJ2-7; 8 bases agree with TRBD2. This CDR3 comprises 14 residues. J lost 5 bases, V lost 7 bases, and 11 bases had no gene match. Germline-derived CDR1 and CDR2 are SGDLS and YYNGEE. CDR3 DNA: TGTGCCAGCGGCCCCGGGGGGGAGCCACACGAGCAGTACTTC. Its translation is CASGPGGEPHEQYF.

The chain joins TRBV6-2 or TRBV6-3 to TRBJ2-7; D is possibly TRBD1 (5 bases). In germline, CDR1 is MNHEY, CDR2 SVGEGT. V lost 2 bases, J lost 2 bases, and 16 bases lay in between. This CDR3 comprises 16 residues. Written as DNA, the CDR3 is TGTGCCAGCAGTTACGAATTAGATCAAGGGGCCTACGAGCAGTACTTC. Amino acids: CASSYELDQGAYEQYF.

The V call is TRBV28, the J call TRBJ1-1; 8 nucleotides line up with TRBD1. The CDR3 has 14 amino acids. The germline CDR1 and CDR2 sequences are MDHEN and SYDVKM. The V gene end was trimmed by 6 bases and the J gene end by 6 bases; junction bases not matched to a gene: 9. The CDR3 here is CASRSQGAKAEAFF. The CDR3 bases are TGTGCCAGCAGGAGTCAGGGGGCAAAAGCTGAAGCTTTCTTT.

The rearrangement uses TRBV7-3 and TRBJ1-4; D is undetermined. Germline CDR1 reads SGHTA; CDR2 reads FQGTGA. CDR3 size: 12 residues. Trimming shortened V by 4 bases and J by 13 bases, and 13 bases separated the two germline ends. CDR3 residues: CASSSEGAGLFF. The CDR3 bases are TGTGCCAGCAGCTCGGAGGGTGCCGGACTGTTTTTT.

The chain couples TRBV7-2 to TRBJ2-1, with D unresolved. V was trimmed by 1 base and J by 6 bases, leaving 7 bases between them. This CDR3 has 13 amino acids. CDR1 and CDR2 (germline): SGHTA, FQGNSA. CDR3 nucleotide sequence: TGTGCCAGCAGCTTAGACCGCGGCAATGAGCAGTTCTTC. Translation: CASSLDRGNEQFF.

The genes are TRBV27 and TRBJ1-5, with no clear D. V lost 5 bases and J 2 bases, leaving 10 bases between the germline ends. This CDR3 has 14 amino acids. The germline V gene has CDR1 MNHEY and CDR2 SMNVEV (reference sequence). CDR3 DNA sequence: TGTGCCAGCAGTGCCAGGTTTGGCAATCAGCCCCAGCATTTT. Its translation: CASSARFGNQPQHF.